The 25 T cell receptor beta chains reported below all come from one sample, sequenced in a study of T cells after yellow fever vaccination. MiXCR was run by TCRdb on the 5' RACE reads, yielding one entry per CDR3 protein. The data contain some 670,000 distinct CDR3 sequences, 9% to 15% of them seen just once; the ten biggest clones take up 15%. This sample comprised PBMCs, obtained on the day of the yellow fever booster vaccination. Receptors were obtained from a man under 40 who received the YFV17D yellow fever vaccine.

This clonotype was observed many times. The genes are TRBV7-2 and TRBJ2-3; the D gene is possibly TRBD1 (5 bases). Germline assignment: CDR1 SGHTA and CDR2 FQGNSA. The CDR3 spans 12 residues. Trimming removed 5 bases at V and 5 bases at J, with 8 bases between. The CDR3 spells CASSPDRDTQYF. CDR3 nucleotide sequence: TGTGCCAGCAGCCCCGACAGAGATACGCAGTATTTT.

Only a few counts were recorded for this clonotype. This chain joins TRBV7-2 and TRBJ2-6; 8 nucleotides align to TRBD1. Germline V gene data show CDR1 as SGHTA and CDR2 as FQGNSA. This CDR3 region has 17 residues. With V trimmed by 5 bases and J by 0 bases, 6 bases remained unmatched. Here the CDR3 DNA reads TGTGCCAGCAGCCAGGGGGCAGGCAGCTCTGGGGCCAACGTCCTGACTTTC. Its protein is CASSQGAGSSGANVLTF.

This clonotype was seen only a few times. The chain recombines TRBV7-2 with TRBJ2-5; weak D call: TRBD2 (6 bases). Trimming took off 5 bases at V and 5 bases at J, with 18 bases between the two ends. CDR1 and CDR2 (germline): SGHTA, FQGNSA. This CDR3 has 15 residues. The CDR3: CASSVWAGSSETQYF. As DNA, the CDR3 is TGTGCCAGCAGCGTGTGGGCCGGGAGTAGTGAGACCCAGTACTTC.

The rearrangement links TRBV19 to TRBJ2-4; D tentatively fits TRBD1 or TRBD2 (5 bases each). CDR3 length: 14 residues. Germline V gene sequence: CDR1 LNHDA, CDR2 SQIVND (reference sequence). V lost 3 bases and J 6 bases, leaving 12 bases between the germline ends. The CDR3 nucleotides read TGTGCCAGTAGTATTCCCAGGGAGAGAAACATTCAGTACTTC. Its protein product is CASSIPRERNIQYF.

The chain employs TRBV28 and TRBJ2-1; D is undetermined. The CDR3 consists of 15 residues. The germline V gene has CDR1 MDHEN and CDR2 SYDVKM. Trimming stripped 3 bases from V and 5 bases from J, with 14 bases between. The CDR3, as DNA: TGTGCCAGCAGTTTCCTGGGGTCTGGTAACAATGAGCAGTTCTTC. This translates into CASSFLGSGNNEQFF.

This sequence joins TRBV5-1 and TRBJ2-3, with 10 bases fitting TRBD1. The junction had 6 bases not matched to a gene; V was cut back by 7 bases and J by 1 base. The CDR3 has 15 amino acids. CDR1 is SGHRS and CDR2 is YFSETQ in the germline V gene. In DNA, the CDR3 is TGCGCCAGCGCACCCGGGACAGGGGGCACAGATACGCAGTATTTT. Its protein is CASAPGTGGTDTQYF.

This clonotype showed up many times. This chain joins TRBV7-2 and TRBJ2-1, with 8 positions matching TRBD1. With 5 bases clipped from V and 2 bases from J, the junction kept 5 bases outside the gene matches. The CDR3 contains 15 residues. The V gene's germline CDR1 is SGHTA and CDR2 FQGNSA. CDR3 sequence reads: CASSGNRGAYNEQFF. The CDR3 DNA sequence: TGTGCCAGCAGCGGAAACAGGGGGGCCTACAATGAGCAGTTCTTC.

The chain carries TRBV6-2 or TRBV6-3 and TRBJ2-7, with D hard to call. The CDR3 loop spans 12 amino acids. Germline V gene data show CDR1 as MNHEY and CDR2 as SVGEGT. The germline V and J ends were trimmed by 2 bases and 3 bases, with 5 bases remaining between them. Here the CDR3 DNA reads TGTGCCAGCAGTTACCCTCGCTACGAGCAGTACTTC. It encodes CASSYPRYEQYF.

This clonotype has just a few counts. The V and J genes are TRBV7-9 and TRBJ2-7, with TRBD2 as a possible D gene (6 bases). Trimming removed 6 bases from V and 6 bases from J, with 12 bases in between. The CDR3 covers 12 residues. Germline-derived CDR1 and CDR2 are SEHNR and FQNEAQ (reference sequence). CDR3 bases: TGTGCCAGCAGGGATTTGGGGGGCGAGCAGTACTTC. Encoded protein: CASRDLGGEQYF.

Only a few counts were recorded for this clonotype. The CDR3 DNA sequence: TGCAGCGTTGTTGGGGGATACTATGGCTACACCTTC. It translates to CSVVGGYYGYTF. The chain combines TRBV29-1 with TRBJ1-2; D may be TRBD1 (5 bases). CDR1 and CDR2 (germline): SQVTM, ANQGSEA. V was trimmed by 4 bases and J by 3 bases, leaving 9 bases between them. CDR3 size: 12 residues. Full variable domain (outside the CDR3, taken from reference TRBV29-1 and TRBJ1-2): SAVISQKPSRDICQRGTSLTIQCQVDSQVTMMFWYRQQPGQSLTLIATANQGSEATYESGFVIDKFPISRPNLTFSTLTVSNMSPEDSSIYLCSVVGGYYGYTFGSGTRLTVV.

This clonotype was observed a handful of times. The chain is built from TRBV25-1 and TRBJ1-1; D call uncertain. The CDR3 length is 14 residues. V was cut by 4 bases and J by 4 bases, with 13 bases left in between. Germline V CDR1 and CDR2: MGHDK, SYGVNS. The CDR3 region is CASSGPLGSTEAFF. For the CDR3, the DNA is TGTGCCAGCAGTGGACCCCTCGGGAGCACTGAAGCTTTCTTT.

This clonotype was picked up a small number of times. This chain links TRBV30 with TRBJ2-2; no definite D call. Germline V CDR1 and CDR2: GTSNPN, SVGIG (reference sequence). Trimming stripped 2 bases from V and 7 bases from J, with 11 bases between. The CDR3 is 13 amino acids. This CDR3 reads CAWSFSWGGELFF. CDR3 DNA sequence: TGTGCCTGGAGTTTCTCCTGGGGCGGGGAGCTGTTTTTT.

The chain joins TRBV20-1 to TRBJ2-1, with 10 bases aligning to TRBD2. Germline V CDR1 and CDR2: DFQATT, SNEGSKA (reference sequence). This CDR3 has 16 residues. After removal of 0 bases from V and 10 bases from J, the junction contained 12 bases not matched to a gene. The CDR3 is CSARDPAGGPRREQFF. CDR3 DNA sequence: TGCAGTGCTAGAGATCCAGCGGGAGGGCCCAGGCGGGAGCAGTTCTTC.

The chain links TRBV12-3 or TRBV12-4 to TRBJ2-5, with 8 bases that match TRBD2. The CDR3 covers 15 residues. V lost 5 bases, J lost 3 bases, and 8 bases stayed unmatched. CDR3 nucleotide sequence: TGTGCCAGCAGTGGCCCACTAGCGGATAAAGAGACCCAGTACTTC. Translating gives CASSGPLADKETQYF.

In its sample, this clonotype was seen many times. This chain connects TRBV7-9 to TRBJ2-1; D gene uncertain. Trimming took off 1 base at V and 3 bases at J, with 10 bases between the two ends. CDR1 and CDR2 (germline): SEHNR, FQNEAQ (reference sequence). The CDR3 spans 15 residues. The DNA of the CDR3 is TGTGCCAGCAGCTTAGTTACCCCCCACTACAATGAGCAGTTCTTC. Protein sequence: CASSLVTPHYNEQFF.

This clonotype has more than one count but fewer than ten. V and J are TRBV9 and TRBJ1-1; D remains unclear. The V and J ends lost 0 bases and 5 bases respectively, with 14 bases between them. In germline, CDR1 is SGDLS, CDR2 YYNGEE. CDR3 size: 15 residues. CDR3 in DNA: TGTGCCAGCAGCGTAGCTTTTGAGGGTTGGACTGAAGCTTTCTTT. Encoded protein: CASSVAFEGWTEAFF.

The chain has TRBV9 and TRBJ2-1; D possibly corresponds to TRBD2 (6 bases). The V gene lost 0 bases and the J gene lost 0 bases, with 10 bases spanning the gap. The length of the CDR3 is 16 residues. CDR1 is SGDLS and CDR2 is YYNGEE in the germline V gene. CDR3 in amino acids: CASSVDSGLSYNEQFF. The CDR3 DNA reads TGTGCCAGCAGCGTAGATAGCGGACTCTCCTACAATGAGCAGTTCTTC.

This clonotype was observed a few times. This chain uses TRBV7-8 with TRBJ2-4; 9 bases line up with TRBD1. The V gene's germline CDR1 is SGHVS and CDR2 FQNEAQ. V lost 2 bases, J lost 7 bases, and 3 bases stayed unmatched. The CDR3 extends over 14 amino acids. This CDR3 is CASSLRDRENIQYF. CDR3 bases: TGTGCCAGCAGCTTACGGGACAGGGAGAACATTCAGTACTTC.

Only a few counts were recorded for this clonotype. V and J are TRBV10-3 and TRBJ2-1; D is perhaps TRBD2 (5 bases). V shed 2 bases and J shed 8 bases, with 16 bases lying between them. The CDR3 spans 15 residues. Germline CDR1 and CDR2: ENHRY and SYGVKD. CDR3 region: CAISEGSAVVYEQFF. CDR3 sequence (DNA): TGTGCCATCAGTGAGGGTAGCGCAGTTGTGTATGAGCAGTTCTTC.

This clonotype showed up many times. The chain has TRBV7-9 and TRBJ2-7; 11 nucleotides match TRBD1. Germline assignment: CDR1 SEHNR and CDR2 FQNEAQ (reference sequence). The junction had 8 bases not matched to a gene; V was cut back by 3 bases and J by 10 bases. This CDR3 spans 14 amino acids. The CDR3 region is CASSFGQGAKLQYF. CDR3 sequence (DNA): TGTGCCAGCAGCTTCGGACAGGGGGCGAAGTTACAGTACTTC.

This chain links TRBV6-5 with TRBJ1-5, with D tentatively TRBD1 (5 bases). CDR1 is MNHEY, CDR2 SVGAGI, per germline. The CDR3 runs 15 residues. Trimming cost V 2 bases and J 7 bases, with 15 bases left between them. CDR3 DNA: TGTGCCAGCAGTTACACCAGGGCGGGCGGCCAGCCCCAGCATTTT. This sequence encodes CASSYTRAGGQPQHF.

The V call is TRBV6-2 or TRBV6-3, the J call TRBJ2-7; 7 nucleotides align to TRBD1. Trimming took 2 bases from V and 3 from J; bases not matched to a gene: 13. In germline, CDR1 is MNHEY, CDR2 SVGEGT. CDR3 length equals 17 residues. The CDR3 nucleotides are TGTGCCAGCAGTTACCCCCTGGGACAGCCGGTGGTCTACGAGCAGTACTTC. It codes for CASSYPLGQPVVYEQYF.

The sample holds a few counts of this clonotype. The genes are TRBV29-1 and TRBJ2-3; 7 bases align to TRBD2. This CDR3 is 14 amino acids long. The V segment lost 4 bases and the J segment 3 bases; nucleotides outside the gene matches: 7. From germline, CDR1 is SQVTM and CDR2 ANQGSEA. The CDR3 region has the DNA TGCAGCGTTGTACTAGCGTCGTGGACAGATACGCAGTATTTT. Translated, it gives CSVVLASWTDTQYF.

Many counts were recorded for this clonotype. The J gene is TRBJ2-3, the V gene TRBV25-1; perhaps TRBD2 as D (6 bases). CDR1 is MGHDK, CDR2 SYGVNS, per germline. The CDR3 spans 16 residues. Trimming shortened V by 3 bases and J by 2 bases, and 15 bases separated the two germline ends. The DNA of the CDR3 is TGTGCCAGCAGTGATTACGTGCGGGGCTACACAGATACGCAGTATTTT. Its protein product is CASSDYVRGYTDTQYF.

This clonotype was picked up many times. This sequence joins TRBV30 and TRBJ1-6; 8 nucleotides match TRBD1. V dropped 8 bases and J dropped 10; count of bases not matched to a gene: 13. The CDR3 runs to 14 residues. CDR1 and CDR2 from the germline V gene are GTSNPN and SVGIG (reference sequence). In DNA form, the CDR3 reads TGTGCCGGCCGGCGACAGGGGCGGCGGTCACCCCTCCACTTT. It yields the protein CAGRRQGRRSPLHF.